A selection of T cell receptor beta chains follows, all from one sample in a study of blood T cell repertoires in COVID-19. Some clones are missing from TCRdb's copy, which holds only in-frame ones; the method was immunoSEQ multiplex PCR. Among roughly 230,000 clones, about 80% were seen once, and the ten largest hold about 4.4%. The sequenced sample was peripheral blood. The receptors stem from a man in his fifties or sixties with active or convalescent COVID-19. Each CDR3 is given with its conserved first and last residue. A D gene is named only where the DNA matches it firmly. Only some rows state a clone size, as once, few, many or a class for expanded clones.

v_gene,j_gene,len,abundance,d_gene,CDR3aa,CDR3nt
TRBV7-2,TRBJ1-5,17,once,TRBD1,CASSLPQGASSNQPQHF,TGTGCCAGCAGCCTCCCGCAGGGGGCGTCTAGCAATCAGCCCCAGCATTTT
TRBV30,TRBJ2-1,14,.,TRBD2,CAWRGLAGGTEQFF,TGTGCCTGGAGGGGGCTAGCGGGGGGTACTGAGCAGTTCTTC
TRBV7-9,TRBJ1-2,12,.,TRBD1,CASSPTGGGYTF,TGTGCCAGCAGCCCGACAGGGGGGGGCTACACCTTC
TRBV30,TRBJ1-2,14,.,.,CAWTPDREGYGYTF,TGTGCCTGGACCCCGGACCGAGAGGGCTATGGCTACACCTTC
TRBV12-5,TRBJ2-7,15,once,.,CASGSWTALSYEQYF,TGTGCTAGTGGTTCCTGGACAGCCCTCTCCTACGAGCAGTACTTC
TRBV7-8,TRBJ1-2,14,.,TRBD1,CASSLQTGADGYTF,TGTGCCAGCAGCTTACAGACAGGGGCGGACGGCTACACCTTC
TRBV28,TRBJ2-7,14,.,TRBD1,CASRIPGQGYEQYF,TGTGCCAGCAGAATCCCGGGACAGGGGTACGAGCAGTACTTC
TRBV6-2/TRBV6-3,TRBJ2-2,16,once,TRBD2,CASSSGLAMNTGELFF,TGTGCCAGCAGTTCGGGACTAGCGATGAACACCGGGGAGCTGTTTTTT
TRBV7-8,TRBJ2-1,14,.,TRBD2,CASSPGLAGGVEFF,TGTGCCAGCAGCCCAGGGCTAGCGGGGGGGGTAGAGTTCTTC
TRBV13,TRBJ1-2,15,.,TRBD1,CASSVTGGSGYGYTF,TGTGCCAGCAGCGTGACAGGGGGCAGCGGTTATGGCTACACCTTC